This TCR beta chain was sequenced for a study of PD-1 blockade in mismatch repair-deficient tumors. Study-level information: Patients had around 11 mismatch repair-deficient cancer types and were previously treated and progressing. Study results and limitations: Rapid post-treatment expansion, then contraction, generally preceding radiologic response, marked tumor-resident clones.

With 6 bases clipped from V and 4 bases from J, the junction kept 10 bases outside the gene matches. Germline V gives CDR1 MDHEN, CDR2 SYDVKM. The CDR3 consists of 15 residues. The assay was immunoSEQ multiplex PCR, and TCRdb's table has in-frame clones only and misses some. Here the sample spans some 120,000 clones, roughly nine tenths being singletons. Remarks on this clone: Its matching antigen is unknown.

All patients were mismatch repair deficient, assessed by either PCR or immunohistochemistry. TCRs were sequenced from a few patients responding to pembrolizumab. The gene calls are TRBV28 and TRBJ2-3, with 7 bases matching TRBD2. The starting material was peripheral blood, obtained 44 weeks after starting pembrolizumab. This TCR came from an adult with mismatch repair-deficient cancer. DNA for the CDR3: TGTGCCAGCAGCCAAGAAGCGGGATTCGCAGATACGCAGTATTTT. It specifies CASSQEAGFADTQYF.